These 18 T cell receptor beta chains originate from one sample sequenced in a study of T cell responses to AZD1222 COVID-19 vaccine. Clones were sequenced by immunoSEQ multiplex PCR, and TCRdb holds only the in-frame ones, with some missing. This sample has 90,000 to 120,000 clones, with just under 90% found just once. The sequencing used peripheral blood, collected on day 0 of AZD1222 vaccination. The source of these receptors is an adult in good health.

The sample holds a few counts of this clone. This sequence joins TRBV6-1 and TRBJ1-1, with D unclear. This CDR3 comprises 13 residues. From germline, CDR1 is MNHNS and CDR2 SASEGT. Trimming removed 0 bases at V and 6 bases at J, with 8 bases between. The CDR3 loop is CASSEAWVPEAFF. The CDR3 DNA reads TGTGCCAGCAGTGAAGCGTGGGTCCCTGAAGCTTTCTTT.

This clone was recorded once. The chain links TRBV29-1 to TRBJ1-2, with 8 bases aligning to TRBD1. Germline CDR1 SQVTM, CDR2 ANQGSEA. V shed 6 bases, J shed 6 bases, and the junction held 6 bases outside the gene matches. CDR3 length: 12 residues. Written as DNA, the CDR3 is TGCAGCGTCCCCCCACAGGGGGATGGCTACACCTTC. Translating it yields CSVPPQGDGYTF. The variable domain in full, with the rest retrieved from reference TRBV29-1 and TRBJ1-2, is SAVISQKPSRDICQRGTSLTIQCQVDSQVTMMFWYRQQPGQSLTLIATANQGSEATYESGFVIDKFPISRPNLTFSTLTVSNMSPEDSSIYLCSVPPQGDGYTFGSGTRLTVV.

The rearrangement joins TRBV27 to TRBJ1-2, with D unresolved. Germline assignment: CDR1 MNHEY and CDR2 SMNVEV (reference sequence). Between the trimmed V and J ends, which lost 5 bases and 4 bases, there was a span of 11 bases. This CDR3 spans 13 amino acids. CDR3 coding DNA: TGTGCCAGCAGTGAAGGGATACGCTATGGCTACACCTTC. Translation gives CASSEGIRYGYTF.

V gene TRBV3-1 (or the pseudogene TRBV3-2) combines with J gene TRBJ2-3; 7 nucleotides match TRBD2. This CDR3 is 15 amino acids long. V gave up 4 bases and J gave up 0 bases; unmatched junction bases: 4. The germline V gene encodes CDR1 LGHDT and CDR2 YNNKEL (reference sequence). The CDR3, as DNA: TGTGCCAGCAGCCCGCGGACTAGAAGCACAGATACGCAGTATTTT. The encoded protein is CASSPRTRSTDTQYF.

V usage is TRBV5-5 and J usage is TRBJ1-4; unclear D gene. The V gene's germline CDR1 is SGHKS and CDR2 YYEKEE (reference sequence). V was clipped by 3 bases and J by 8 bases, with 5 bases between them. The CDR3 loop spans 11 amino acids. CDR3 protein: CASSSREKLFF. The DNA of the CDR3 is TGTGCCAGCAGCTCCAGAGAAAAACTGTTTTTT. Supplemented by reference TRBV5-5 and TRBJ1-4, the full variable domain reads DAGVTQSPTHLIKTRGQQVTLRCSPISGHKSVSWYQQVLGQGPQFIFQYYEKEERGRGNFPDRFSARQFPNYSSELNVNALLLGDSALYLCASSSREKLFFGSGTQLSVL.

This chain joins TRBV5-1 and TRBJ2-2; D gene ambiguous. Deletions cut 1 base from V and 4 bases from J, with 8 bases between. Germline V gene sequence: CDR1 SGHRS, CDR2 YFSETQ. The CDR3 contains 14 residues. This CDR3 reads CASSLLRGTGELFF. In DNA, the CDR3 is TGCGCCAGCAGCTTGTTACGTGGCACCGGGGAGCTGTTTTTT.

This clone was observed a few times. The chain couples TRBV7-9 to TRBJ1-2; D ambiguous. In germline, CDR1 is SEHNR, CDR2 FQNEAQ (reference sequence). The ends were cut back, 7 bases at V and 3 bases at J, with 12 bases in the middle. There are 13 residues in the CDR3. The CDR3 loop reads CASTTHLDYGYTF. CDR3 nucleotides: TGTGCCAGCACAACGCACCTCGACTATGGCTACACCTTC.

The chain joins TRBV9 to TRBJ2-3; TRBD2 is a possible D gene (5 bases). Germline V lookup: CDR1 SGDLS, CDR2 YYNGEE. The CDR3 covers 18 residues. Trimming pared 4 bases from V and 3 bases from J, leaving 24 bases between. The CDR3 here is CASSRHRVSGGGTDTQYF. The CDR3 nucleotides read TGTGCCAGCAGCAGACACCGGGTTTCCGGAGGTGGTACAGATACGCAGTATTTT. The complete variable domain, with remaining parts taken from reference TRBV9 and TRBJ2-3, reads DSGVTQTPKHLITATGQRVTLRCSPRSGDLSVYWYQQSLDQGLQFLIQYYNGEERAKGNILERFSAQQFPDLHSELNLSSLELGDSALYFCASSRHRVSGGGTDTQYFGPGTRLTVL.

CDR3 in DNA: TGTGCCATCAGTGAGTCGGGACAGGGTCTACATGGCTACACCTTC. Its translation: CAISESGQGLHGYTF. V is TRBV10-3 and J is TRBJ1-2, with 9 bases aligning to TRBD1. The germline CDR1 and CDR2 sequences are ENHRY and SYGVKD. This CDR3 region has 15 residues. The trim removed 0 bases at V and 6 bases at J, leaving 5 bases unmatched.

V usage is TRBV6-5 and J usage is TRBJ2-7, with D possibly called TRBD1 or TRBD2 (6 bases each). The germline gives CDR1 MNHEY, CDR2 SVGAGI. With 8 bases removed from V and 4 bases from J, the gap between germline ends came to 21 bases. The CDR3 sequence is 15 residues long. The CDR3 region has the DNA TGTGCCAGCGTAGTGGGGGGCAAGCGACCTTACGAGCAGTACTTC. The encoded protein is CASVVGGKRPYEQYF.

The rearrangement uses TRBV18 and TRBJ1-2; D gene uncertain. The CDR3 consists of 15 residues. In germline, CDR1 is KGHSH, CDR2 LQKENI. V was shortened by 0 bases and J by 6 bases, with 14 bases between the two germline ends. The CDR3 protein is CASSPPWGSLNGYTF. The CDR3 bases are TGTGCCAGCTCACCACCATGGGGAAGTCTGAATGGCTACACCTTC.

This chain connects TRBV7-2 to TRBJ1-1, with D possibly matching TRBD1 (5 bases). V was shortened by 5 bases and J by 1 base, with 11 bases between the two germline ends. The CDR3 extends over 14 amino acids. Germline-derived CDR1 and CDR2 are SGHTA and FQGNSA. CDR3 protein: CASSPHGGNTEAFF. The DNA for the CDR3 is TGTGCCAGCAGCCCTCACGGGGGGAACACTGAAGCTTTCTTT.

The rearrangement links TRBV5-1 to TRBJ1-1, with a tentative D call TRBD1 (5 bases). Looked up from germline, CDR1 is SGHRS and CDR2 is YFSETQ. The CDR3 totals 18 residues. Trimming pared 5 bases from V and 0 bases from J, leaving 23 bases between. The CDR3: CASRAGIFALGMNTEAFF. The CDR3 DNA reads TGCGCCAGCAGAGCAGGGATTTTCGCGTTAGGAATGAACACTGAAGCTTTCTTT. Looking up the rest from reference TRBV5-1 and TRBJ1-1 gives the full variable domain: KAGVTQTPRYLIKTRGQQVTLSCSPISGHRSVSWYQQTPGQGLQFLFEYFSETQRNKGNFPGRFSGRQFSNSRSEMNVSTLELGDSALYLCASRAGIFALGMNTEAFFGQGTRLTVV.

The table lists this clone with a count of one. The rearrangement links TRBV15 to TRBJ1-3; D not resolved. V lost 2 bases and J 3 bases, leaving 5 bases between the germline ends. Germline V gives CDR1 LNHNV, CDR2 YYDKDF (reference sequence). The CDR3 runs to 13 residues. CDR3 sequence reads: CATSRQIGNTIYF. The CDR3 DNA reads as TGTGCCACCAGCAGACAGATTGGAAACACCATATATTTT.

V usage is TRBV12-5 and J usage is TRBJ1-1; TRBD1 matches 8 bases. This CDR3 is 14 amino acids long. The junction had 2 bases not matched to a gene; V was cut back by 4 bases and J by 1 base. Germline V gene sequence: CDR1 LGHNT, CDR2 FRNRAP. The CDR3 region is CASGSQGGNTEAFF. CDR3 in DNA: TGTGCTAGTGGTTCACAGGGGGGGAACACTGAAGCTTTCTTT.

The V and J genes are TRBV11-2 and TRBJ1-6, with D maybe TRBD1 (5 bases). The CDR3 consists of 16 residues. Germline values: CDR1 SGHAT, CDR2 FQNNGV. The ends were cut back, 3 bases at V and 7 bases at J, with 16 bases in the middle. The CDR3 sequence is CASSLGQGNRNSPLHF. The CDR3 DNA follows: TGTGCCAGCAGCTTGGGGCAGGGTAACCGGAATTCACCCCTCCACTTT.

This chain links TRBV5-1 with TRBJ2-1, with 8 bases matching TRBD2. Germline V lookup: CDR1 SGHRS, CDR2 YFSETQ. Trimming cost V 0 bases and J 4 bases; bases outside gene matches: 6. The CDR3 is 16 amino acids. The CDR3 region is CASSLARGGTYNEQFF. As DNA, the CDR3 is TGCGCCAGCAGCTTGGCCCGCGGGGGGACGTACAATGAGCAGTTCTTC.

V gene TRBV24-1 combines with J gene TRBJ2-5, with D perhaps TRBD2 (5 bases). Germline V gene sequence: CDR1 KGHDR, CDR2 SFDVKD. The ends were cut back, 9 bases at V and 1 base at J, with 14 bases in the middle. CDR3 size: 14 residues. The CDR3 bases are TGTGCCACCTCTGGCCGGGATCTCCAAGAGACCCAGTACTTC. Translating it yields CATSGRDLQETQYF.